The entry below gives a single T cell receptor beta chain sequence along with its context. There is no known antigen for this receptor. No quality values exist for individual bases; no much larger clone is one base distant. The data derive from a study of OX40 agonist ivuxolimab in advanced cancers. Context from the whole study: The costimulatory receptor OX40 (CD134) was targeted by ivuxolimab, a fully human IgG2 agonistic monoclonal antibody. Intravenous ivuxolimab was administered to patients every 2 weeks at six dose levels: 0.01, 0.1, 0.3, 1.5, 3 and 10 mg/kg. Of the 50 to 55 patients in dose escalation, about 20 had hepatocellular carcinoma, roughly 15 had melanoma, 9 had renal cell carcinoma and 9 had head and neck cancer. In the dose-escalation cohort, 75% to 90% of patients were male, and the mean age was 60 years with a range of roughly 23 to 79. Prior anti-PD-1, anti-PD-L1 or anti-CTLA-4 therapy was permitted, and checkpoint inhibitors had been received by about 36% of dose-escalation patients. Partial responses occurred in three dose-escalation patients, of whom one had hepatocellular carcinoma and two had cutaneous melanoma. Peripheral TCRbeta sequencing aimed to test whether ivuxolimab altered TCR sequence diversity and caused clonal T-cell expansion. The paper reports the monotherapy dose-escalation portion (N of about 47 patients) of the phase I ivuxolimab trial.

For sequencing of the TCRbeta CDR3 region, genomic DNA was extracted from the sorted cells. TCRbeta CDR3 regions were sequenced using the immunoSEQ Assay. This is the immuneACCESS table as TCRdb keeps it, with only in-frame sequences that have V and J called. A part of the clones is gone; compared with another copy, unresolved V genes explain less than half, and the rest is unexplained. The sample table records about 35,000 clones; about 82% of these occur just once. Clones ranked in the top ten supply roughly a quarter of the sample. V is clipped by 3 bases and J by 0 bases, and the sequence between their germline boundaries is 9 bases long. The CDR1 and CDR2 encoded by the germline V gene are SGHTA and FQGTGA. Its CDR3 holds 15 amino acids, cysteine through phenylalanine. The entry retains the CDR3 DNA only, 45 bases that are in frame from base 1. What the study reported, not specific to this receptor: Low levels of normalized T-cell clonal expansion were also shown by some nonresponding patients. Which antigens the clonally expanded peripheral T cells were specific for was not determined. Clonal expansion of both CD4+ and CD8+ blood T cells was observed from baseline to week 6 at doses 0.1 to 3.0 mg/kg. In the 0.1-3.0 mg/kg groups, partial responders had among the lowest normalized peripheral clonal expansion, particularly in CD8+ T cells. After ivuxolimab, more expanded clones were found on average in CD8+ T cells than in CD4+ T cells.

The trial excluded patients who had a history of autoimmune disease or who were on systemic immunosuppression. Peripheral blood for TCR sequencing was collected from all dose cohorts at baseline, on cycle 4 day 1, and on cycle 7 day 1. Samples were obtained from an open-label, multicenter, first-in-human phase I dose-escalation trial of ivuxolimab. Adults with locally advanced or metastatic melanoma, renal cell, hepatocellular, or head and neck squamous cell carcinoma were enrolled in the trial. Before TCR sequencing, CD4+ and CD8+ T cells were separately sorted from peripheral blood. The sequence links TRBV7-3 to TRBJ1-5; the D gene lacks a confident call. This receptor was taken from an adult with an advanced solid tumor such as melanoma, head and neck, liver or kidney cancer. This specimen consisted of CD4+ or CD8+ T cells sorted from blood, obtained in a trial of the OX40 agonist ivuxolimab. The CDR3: CASSFDYYSNQPQHF. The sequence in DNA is TGTGCCAGCAGCTTTGATTACTATAGCAATCAGCCCCAGCATTTT.